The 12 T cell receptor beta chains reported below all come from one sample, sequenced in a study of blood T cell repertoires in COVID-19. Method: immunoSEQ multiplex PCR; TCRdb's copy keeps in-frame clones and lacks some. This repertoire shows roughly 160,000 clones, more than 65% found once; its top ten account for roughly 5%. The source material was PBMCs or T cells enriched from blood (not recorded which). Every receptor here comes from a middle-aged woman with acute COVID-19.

The CDR3 region has the DNA TGTGCCAGCAGACTCGGACTAGCGGTAGACAATGAGCAGTTCTTC. This encodes CASRLGLAVDNEQFF. J is TRBJ2-1 and V is TRBV7-9, with TRBD2 identical over 10 bases. J gave up 5 bases and V 6 bases, and 7 bases lay outside the gene matches. The CDR3 runs to 15 residues. The germline CDR1 and CDR2 sequences are SEHNR and FQNEAQ (reference sequence).

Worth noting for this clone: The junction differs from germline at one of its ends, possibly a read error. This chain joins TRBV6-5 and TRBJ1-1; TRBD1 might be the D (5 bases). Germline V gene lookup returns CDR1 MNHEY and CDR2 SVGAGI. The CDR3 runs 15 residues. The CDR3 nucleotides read TGTGCCAGCAGTTACTCCGCGGCAGGCGGGGGGTATTTGATCTTT. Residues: CASSYSAAGGGYLIF.

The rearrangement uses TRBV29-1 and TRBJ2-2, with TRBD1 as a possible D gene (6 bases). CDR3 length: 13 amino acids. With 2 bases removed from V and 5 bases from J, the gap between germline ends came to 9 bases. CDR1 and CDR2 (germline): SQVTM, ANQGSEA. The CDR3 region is CSVELGATGELFF. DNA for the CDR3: TGCAGCGTTGAATTGGGGGCTACCGGGGAGCTGTTTTTT.

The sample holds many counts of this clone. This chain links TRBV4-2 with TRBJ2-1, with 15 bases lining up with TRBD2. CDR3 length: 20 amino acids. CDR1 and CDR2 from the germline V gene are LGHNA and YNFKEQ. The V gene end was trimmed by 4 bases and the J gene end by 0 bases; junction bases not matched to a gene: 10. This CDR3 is CASSPKGLAGGPSSYNEQFF. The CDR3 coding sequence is TGTGCCAGCAGCCCGAAGGGACTAGCGGGAGGCCCCAGCTCCTACAATGAGCAGTTCTTC.

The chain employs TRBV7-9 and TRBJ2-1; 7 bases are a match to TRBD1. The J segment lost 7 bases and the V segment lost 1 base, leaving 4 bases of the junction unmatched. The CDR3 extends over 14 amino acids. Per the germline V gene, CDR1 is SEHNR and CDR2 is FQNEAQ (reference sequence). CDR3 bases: TGTGCCAGCAGCTTAGGACAGGGCAAGAATGAGCAGTTCTTC. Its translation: CASSLGQGKNEQFF.

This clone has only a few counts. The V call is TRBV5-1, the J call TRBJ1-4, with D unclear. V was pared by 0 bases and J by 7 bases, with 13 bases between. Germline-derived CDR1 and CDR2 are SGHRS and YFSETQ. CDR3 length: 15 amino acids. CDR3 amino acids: CASSLVAGGSEKLFF. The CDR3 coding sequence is TGCGCCAGCAGCTTGGTAGCAGGAGGGAGTGAAAAACTGTTTTTT.

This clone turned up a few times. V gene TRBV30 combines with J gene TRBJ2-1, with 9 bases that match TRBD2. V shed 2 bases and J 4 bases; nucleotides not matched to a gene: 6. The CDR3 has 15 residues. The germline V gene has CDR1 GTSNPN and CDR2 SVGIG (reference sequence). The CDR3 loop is CAWSSLAGTYNEQFF. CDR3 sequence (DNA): TGTGCCTGGAGTTCTCTAGCGGGGACTTACAATGAGCAGTTCTTC. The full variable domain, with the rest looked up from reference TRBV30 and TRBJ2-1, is SQTIHQWPATLVQPVGSPLSLECTVEGTSNPNLYWYRQAAGRGLQLLFYSVGIGQISSEVPQNLSASRPQDRQFILSSKKLLLSDSGFYLCAWSSLAGTYNEQFFGPGTRLTVL.

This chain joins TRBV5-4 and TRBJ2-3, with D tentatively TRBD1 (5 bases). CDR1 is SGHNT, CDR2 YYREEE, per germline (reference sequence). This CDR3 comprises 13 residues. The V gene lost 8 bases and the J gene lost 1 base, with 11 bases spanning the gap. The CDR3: CARGEWGTDTQYF. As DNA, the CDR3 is TGTGCCAGAGGGGAATGGGGCACAGATACGCAGTATTTT. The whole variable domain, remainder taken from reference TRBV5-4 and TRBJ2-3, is ETGVTQSPTHLIKTRGQQVTLRCSSQSGHNTVSWYQQALGQGPQFIFQYYREEENGRGNFPPRFSGLQFPNYSSELNVNALELDDSALYLCARGEWGTDTQYFGPGTRLTVL.

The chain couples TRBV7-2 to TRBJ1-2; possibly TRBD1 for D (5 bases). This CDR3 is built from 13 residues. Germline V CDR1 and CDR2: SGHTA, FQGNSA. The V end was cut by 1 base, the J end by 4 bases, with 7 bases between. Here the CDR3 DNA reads TGTGCCAGCAGCTTAGACGGGGGCTATGGCTACACCTTC. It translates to CASSLDGGYGYTF.

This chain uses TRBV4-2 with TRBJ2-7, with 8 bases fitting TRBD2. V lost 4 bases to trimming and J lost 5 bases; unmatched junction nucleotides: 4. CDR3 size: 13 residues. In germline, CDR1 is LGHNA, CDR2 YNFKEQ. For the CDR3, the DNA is TGTGCCAGCAGCCTAAGCGGGAGCCACGAGCAGTACGTC. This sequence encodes CASSLSGSHEQYV.

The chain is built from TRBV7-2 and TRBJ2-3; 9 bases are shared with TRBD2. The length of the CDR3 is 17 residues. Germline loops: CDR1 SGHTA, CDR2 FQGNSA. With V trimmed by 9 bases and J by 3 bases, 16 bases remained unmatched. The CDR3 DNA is TGTGCCAGTCTAAGACAATATAGCGGGAGAGGGACAGATACGCAGTATTTT. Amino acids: CASLRQYSGRGTDTQYF. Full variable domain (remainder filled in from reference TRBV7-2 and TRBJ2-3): GAGVSQSPSNKVTEKGKDVELRCDPISGHTALYWYRQSLGQGLEFLIYFQGNSAPDKSGLPSDRFSAERTGGSVSTLTIQRTQQEDSAVYLCASLRQYSGRGTDTQYFGPGTRLTVL.

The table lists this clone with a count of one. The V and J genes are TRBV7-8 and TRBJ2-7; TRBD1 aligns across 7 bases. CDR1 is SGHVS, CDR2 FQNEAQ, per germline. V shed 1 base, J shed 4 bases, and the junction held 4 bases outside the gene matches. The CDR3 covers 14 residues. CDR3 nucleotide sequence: TGTGCCAGCAGCTTAGGGAGACAGGGTTACGAGCAGTACTTC. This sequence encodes CASSLGRQGYEQYF.